This T cell receptor (beta chain) was identified in a study of T cells after yellow fever vaccination. Overall study context: Preparation used SMART-Seq v4 Ultra Low Input for the low-cell-number fractions. The study, taken as a whole, reports: Only a small proportion of the clonotypes turned up in both the CD4 and the CD8 compartments, likely arising from convergent recombination. A large majority of primary-vaccination clones showed up again after the booster (96% CD4, almost 90% CD8).

Trimming left V 3 bases short and J 2 bases short, with 7 bases between. Germline V gene data show CDR1 as MRHNA and CDR2 as SNTAGT. This CDR3 is built from 13 residues. A process of 5'RACE template switching, which added a universal primer site and UMIs, was used to make TCR cDNA. MiXCR, run by TCRdb on the 5' RACE reads, gives a single entry per CDR3 protein. This table has approximately 180,000 distinct CDR3 sequences, approximately 6.2% appearing once. Many counts were recorded for this clonotype. Antigen specificity is unknown. The specimen was CD4+ T cells sorted from PBMCs, collected on the day of the first yellow fever vaccination. This chain uses TRBV6-4 with TRBJ1-1; D is unresolved. The source of this sequence is a man aged 18-30 years who received the YFV17D yellow fever vaccine. The CDR3 loop reads CASSEGRNTEAFF. In DNA, the CDR3 is TGTGCCAGCAGTGAGGGCCGTAACACTGAAGCTTTCTTT.